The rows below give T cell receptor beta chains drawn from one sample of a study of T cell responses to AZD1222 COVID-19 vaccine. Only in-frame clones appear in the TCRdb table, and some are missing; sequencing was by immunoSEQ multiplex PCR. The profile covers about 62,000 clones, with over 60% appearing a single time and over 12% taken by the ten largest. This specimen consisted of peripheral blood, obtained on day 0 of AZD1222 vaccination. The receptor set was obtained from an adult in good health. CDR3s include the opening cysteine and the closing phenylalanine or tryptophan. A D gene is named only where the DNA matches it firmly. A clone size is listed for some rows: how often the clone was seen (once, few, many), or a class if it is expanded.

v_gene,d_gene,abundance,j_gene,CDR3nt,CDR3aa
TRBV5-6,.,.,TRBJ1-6,TGTGCCAGCAGTCAGGTGGGGGACTATAATTCACCCCTCCACTTT,CASSQVGDYNSPLHF
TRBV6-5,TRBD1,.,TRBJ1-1,TGTGCCAGCAGTTACACACAGGGGATATCTGAAGCTTTCTTT,CASSYTQGISEAFF
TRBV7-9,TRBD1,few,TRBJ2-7,TGTGCCAGCAGCTCCGGACAGGGTTCCTACGAGCAGTACTTC,CASSSGQGSYEQYF
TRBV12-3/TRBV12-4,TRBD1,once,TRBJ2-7,TGTGCCAGCAGGAGACAGGGAACGGGCGAGCAGTACTTC,CASRRQGTGEQYF
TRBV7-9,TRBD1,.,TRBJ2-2,TGTGCCAGCAGTGACGGACAGGGGGGTTTAACCGGGGAGCTGTTTTTT,CASSDGQGGLTGELFF
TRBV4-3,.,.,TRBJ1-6,TGCGCCAGCAGCAGGGAACACAGCAGCAATAATTCACCCCTCCACTTT,CASSREHSSNNSPLHF
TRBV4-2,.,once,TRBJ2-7,TGTGCCAGCAGCCAAGGAACCGACCACTCCTACGAGCAGTACTTC,CASSQGTDHSYEQYF
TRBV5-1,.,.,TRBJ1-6,TGCGCCAGCAGCTTGGATTTCGGGGTGGGACAAAATTCACCCCTCCACTTT,CASSLDFGVGQNSPLHF
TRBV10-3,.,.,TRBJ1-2,TGTGCCATCAGTGTCGTCACAGGGAAGTTCGAAGGTGGCTACACCTTC,CAISVVTGKFEGGYTF
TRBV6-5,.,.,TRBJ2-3,TGTGCCACTAACCCCGACGAGGGTGTGGGGACGCAGTATTTT,CATNPDEGVGTQYF
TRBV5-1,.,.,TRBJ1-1,TGCGCCAGCAGCTTGGAATGGGGGAACACTGAAGCTTTCTTT,CASSLEWGNTEAFF
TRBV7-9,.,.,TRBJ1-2,TGTGCCAGCACGCCCCCAGATGACTATGGCTACACCTTC,CASTPPDDYGYTF
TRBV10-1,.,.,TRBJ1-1,TGCGCCAGCAGTGATACAGGGACTGAAGCTTTCTTT,CASSDTGTEAFF
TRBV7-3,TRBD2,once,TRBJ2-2,TGTGCCAGCAGCCTGACTAGCGGGGCGAACACCGGGGAGCTGTTTTTT,CASSLTSGANTGELFF
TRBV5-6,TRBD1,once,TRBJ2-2,TGTGCCAGCAGCGGACAGGGGTCCGGGGAGCTGTTTTTT,CASSGQGSGELFF
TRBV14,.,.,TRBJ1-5,TGTGCCAGCAGCCAAGATGGGGTGGACAATCAGCCCCAGCATTTT,CASSQDGVDNQPQHF
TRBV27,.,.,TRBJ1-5,TGTGCCAGACCTCTCCCGAGTACGGAGCCCCAGCATTTT,CARPLPSTEPQHF
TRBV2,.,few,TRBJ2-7,TGTGCCAGCTTAGACAGCAGCACCTACGAGCAGTACTTC,CASLDSSTYEQYF
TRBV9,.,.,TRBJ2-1,TGTGCCAGCAGCGTAGAAACTACCAATGAGCAGTTCTTC,CASSVETTNEQFF
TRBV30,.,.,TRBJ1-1,TGTGCCTGGAGTGAATATGCTGAAGCTTTCTTT,CAWSEYAEAFF
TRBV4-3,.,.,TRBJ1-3,TGCGCCAGCAGCCAAGGACGACAGGACTCTGGAAACACCATATATTTT,CASSQGRQDSGNTIYF
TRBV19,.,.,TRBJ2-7,TGTGCCAGTAGTTTCCTAGCCGGCGAGCAGTACTTC,CASSFLAGEQYF
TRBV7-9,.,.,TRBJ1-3,TGTGCCCCCGGGACAAACCCCCTCTCTGGAAACACCATATATTTT,CAPGTNPLSGNTIYF
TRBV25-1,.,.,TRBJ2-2,TGTGCCAGCAATGACGAGACAAAGAACACCGGGGAGCTGTTTTTT,CASNDETKNTGELFF
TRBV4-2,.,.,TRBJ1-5,TGTGCCAGCAGCCAAGATAGAATAGGGGGTGATCAGCCCCAGCATTTT,CASSQDRIGGDQPQHF
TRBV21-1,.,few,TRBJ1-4,TGTGCCAGCAGCAAGGGAGGTGCAACTAATGAAAAACTGTTTTTT,CASSKGGATNEKLFF
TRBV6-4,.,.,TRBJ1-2,TGTGCCAGCAGTGACTCCGGGACCTATGGCTACACCTTC,CASSDSGTYGYTF
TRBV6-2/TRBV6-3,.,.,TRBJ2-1,TGTGCCAGCAGTTACGGGGACGGTTACAATGAGCAGTTCTTC,CASSYGDGYNEQFF
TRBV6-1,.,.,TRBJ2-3,TGTGCCAGCAGTGAACACATCCTCACAGATACGCAGTATTTT,CASSEHILTDTQYF
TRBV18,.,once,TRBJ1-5,TGTGCCAGCTCAACGGGATTTAGTCAGCCCCAGCATTTT,CASSTGFSQPQHF
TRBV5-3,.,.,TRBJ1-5,TGTGCCAGAGCCTGGGCGCATTTT,CARAWAHF
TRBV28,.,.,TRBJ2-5,TGTGCCAGCAGTTTATGGGCAGAGTTCCCCCAAGAGACCCAGTACTTC,CASSLWAEFPQETQYF
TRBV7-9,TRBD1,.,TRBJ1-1,TGTGCCAGCAGAAGGACAGGGGACAACACTGAAGCTTTCTTT,CASRRTGDNTEAFF
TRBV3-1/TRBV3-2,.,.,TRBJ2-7,TGTGCCAGCAGCCAAACGGTGGACTCCTACGAGCAGTACTTC,CASSQTVDSYEQYF
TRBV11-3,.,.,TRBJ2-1,TGTGCCAGCAGCTTTGCCCCGGGCGGGGGCCCGTACAATGAGCAGTTCTTC,CASSFAPGGGPYNEQFF
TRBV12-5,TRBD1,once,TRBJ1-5,TGTGCTAGTGGTTTGGTACGGCTGACAGGGGAGGGTCAGCCCCAGCATTTT,CASGLVRLTGEGQPQHF
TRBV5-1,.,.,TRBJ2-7,TGCGCCAGCAGCTTCGACGGACACTCCTACGAGCAGTACTTC,CASSFDGHSYEQYF
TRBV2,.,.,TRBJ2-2,TGTGCCTGCCGACACGGGACGAACACCGGGGAGCTGTTTTTT,CACRHGTNTGELFF
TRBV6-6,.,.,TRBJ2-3,TGTGCCAGCGCGCGGGATAGTGGAGATACGCAGTATTTT,CASARDSGDTQYF
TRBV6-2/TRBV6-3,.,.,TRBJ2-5,TGTGCCAGCAGTTACTCGCGCTCCTCGGACAGACGAGAGACCCAGTACTTC,CASSYSRSSDRRETQYF
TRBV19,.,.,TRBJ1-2,TGTGCCAGCCAAATGGCCGAACAGCGGGGCTACACCTTC,CASQMAEQRGYTF
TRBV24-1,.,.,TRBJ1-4,TGTGCCACCAGTGATTCCCGGACTGGGGGTGAAAAACTGTTTTTT,CATSDSRTGGEKLFF
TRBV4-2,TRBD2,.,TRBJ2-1,TGTGCCAGCAGCCAAGATCTTACTAGCGGGCGGGCCGACCAGTTCTTC,CASSQDLTSGRADQFF
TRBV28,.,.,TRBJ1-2,TGTGCCAGCAGTTTAGTAGTAGGCTACACCTTC,CASSLVVGYTF
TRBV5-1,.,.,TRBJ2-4,TGCGCCAGCAGCTTGGGACAGGCTCAAAACATTCAGTACTTC,CASSLGQAQNIQYF
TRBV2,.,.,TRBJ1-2,TGTGCCAGCAGTGAGGGAGTCTATGGCTACACCTTC,CASSEGVYGYTF
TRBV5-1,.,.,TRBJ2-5,TGCGCCAGCAGCTTGGAAGACGAAGGGGAGACCCAGTACTTC,CASSLEDEGETQYF
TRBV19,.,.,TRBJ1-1,TGTGCCAGTTCAGGCTACACTGAAGCTTTCTTT,CASSGYTEAFF
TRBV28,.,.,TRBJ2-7,TGTGCCAGCAGTTTGGGATCCAGCTCCTACGAGCAGTACTTC,CASSLGSSSYEQYF
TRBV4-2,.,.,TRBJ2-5,TGTGCCAGCAGCCAAGAGTTACAGCAAGAGACCCAGTACTTC,CASSQELQQETQYF
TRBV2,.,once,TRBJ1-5,TGTGCCAGCAGTGAACGTCAGACCGCGAATCAGCCCCAGCATTTT,CASSERQTANQPQHF
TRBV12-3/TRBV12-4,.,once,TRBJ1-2,TGTGCCAGCAGTTTGTCGGGACAAGGGGGCTACACCTTC,CASSLSGQGGYTF